This T cell receptor beta chain was observed in a study of blood T cells in healthy people across ages. A J-beta primer mix and a sample-barcoded 5' primer were used in a second PCR of roughly 6 to 12 cycles. Using its own MiXCR run on the 5' RACE reads, TCRdb lists one record per CDR3 protein. The data hold 1.5 million to 2 million distinct CDR3 sequences, with less than 50% observed a single time. V was cut by 3 bases and J by 8 bases, with 5 bases left in between. The CDR3 is made up of 11 amino acids. This clonotype has a handful of counts. The chain has TRBV12-3 or TRBV12-4 and TRBJ1-5; no firm D call. Sequencing used blood. This receptor was taken from a woman between 40 and 55 years old in good health. The CDR3: CASSFGEPQHF. Written as DNA, the CDR3 is TGTGCCAGCAGTTTTGGCGAGCCCCAGCATTTT.